This T cell receptor (beta chain) was captured in a study of T cell changes during pregnancy in multiple sclerosis. Assay: immunoSEQ multiplex PCR; the TCRdb copy retains only in-frame clones and omits some. The profile shows roughly 100,000 clones, roughly 93% of them singletons. The CDR3 covers 19 residues. V dropped 5 bases and J dropped 2; count of bases not matched to a gene: 14. Germline V gene data show CDR1 as SGHRS and CDR2 as YFSETQ. This chain uses TRBV5-1 with TRBJ2-3; 13 bases map to TRBD2. The sequence derives from a female donor with multiple sclerosis, enrolled in a pregnancy study. Sequences were derived from peripheral blood, sampled after pregnancy. The CDR3 is CASRSTSGGARKPTDTQYF. CDR3 bases: TGCGCCAGCAGGTCTACTAGCGGGGGGGCCCGTAAACCCACAGATACGCAGTATTTT.